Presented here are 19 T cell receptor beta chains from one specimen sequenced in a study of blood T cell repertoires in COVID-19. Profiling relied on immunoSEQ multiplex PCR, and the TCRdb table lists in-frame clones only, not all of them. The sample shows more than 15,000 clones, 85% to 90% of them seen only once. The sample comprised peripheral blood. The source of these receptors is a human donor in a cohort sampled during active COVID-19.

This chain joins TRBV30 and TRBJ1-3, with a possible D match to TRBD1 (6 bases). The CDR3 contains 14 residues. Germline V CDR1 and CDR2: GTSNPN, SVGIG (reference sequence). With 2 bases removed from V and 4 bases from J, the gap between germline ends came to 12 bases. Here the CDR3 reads CAWSTGSLGNTIYF. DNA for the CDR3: TGTGCCTGGAGTACAGGGAGTTTGGGAAACACCATATATTTT.

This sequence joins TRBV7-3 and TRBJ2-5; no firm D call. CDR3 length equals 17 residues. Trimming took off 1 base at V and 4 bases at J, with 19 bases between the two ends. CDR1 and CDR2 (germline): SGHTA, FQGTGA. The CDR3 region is CASSLNPPFGLGETQYF. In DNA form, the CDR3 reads TGTGCCAGCAGCTTAAACCCCCCCTTTGGGCTGGGAGAGACCCAGTACTTC.

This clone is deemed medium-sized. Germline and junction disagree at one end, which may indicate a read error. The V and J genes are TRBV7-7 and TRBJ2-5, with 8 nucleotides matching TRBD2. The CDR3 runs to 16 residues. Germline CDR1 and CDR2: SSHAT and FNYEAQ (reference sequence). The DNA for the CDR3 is TGTGCTAGCAGCTTAGGGTCCAGCGGGAGCCAAGAGACCCAGTACTTC. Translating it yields CASSLGSSGSQETQYF. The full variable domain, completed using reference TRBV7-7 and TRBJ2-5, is GAGVSQSPRYKVTKRGQDVTLRCDPISSHATLYWYQQALGQGPEFLTYFNYEAQPDKSGLPSDRFSAERPEGSISTLTIQRTEQRDSAMYRCASSLGSSGSQETQYFGPGTRLLVL.

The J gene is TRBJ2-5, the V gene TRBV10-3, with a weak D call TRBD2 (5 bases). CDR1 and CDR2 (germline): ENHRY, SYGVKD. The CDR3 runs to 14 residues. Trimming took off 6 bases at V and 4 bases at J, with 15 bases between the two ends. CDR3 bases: TGTGCCATCAGACCGGGCCCCCGGGGAGAGACCCAGTACTTC. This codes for CAIRPGPRGETQYF.

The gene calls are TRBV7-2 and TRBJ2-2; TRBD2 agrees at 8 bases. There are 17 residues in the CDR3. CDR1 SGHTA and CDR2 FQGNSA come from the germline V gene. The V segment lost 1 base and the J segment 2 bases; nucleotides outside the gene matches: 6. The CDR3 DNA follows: TGTGCCAGCAGCTTAGTATTAGCGGGGATTAACACCGGGGAGCTGTTTTTT. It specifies CASSLVLAGINTGELFF.

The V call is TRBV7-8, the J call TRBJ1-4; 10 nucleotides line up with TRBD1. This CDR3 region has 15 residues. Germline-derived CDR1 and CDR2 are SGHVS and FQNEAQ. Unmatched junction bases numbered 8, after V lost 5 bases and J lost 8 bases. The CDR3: CASSRGTGVEEKLFF. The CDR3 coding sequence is TGTGCCAGCAGCAGGGGGACAGGGGTAGAGGAAAAACTGTTTTTT.

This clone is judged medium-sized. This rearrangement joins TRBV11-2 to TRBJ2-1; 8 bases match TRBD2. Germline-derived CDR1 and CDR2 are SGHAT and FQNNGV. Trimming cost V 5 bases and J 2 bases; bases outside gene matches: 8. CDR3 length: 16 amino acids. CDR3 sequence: CASSPTSGGAYNEQFF. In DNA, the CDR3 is TGTGCCAGCAGCCCCACTAGCGGAGGGGCCTACAATGAGCAGTTCTTC.

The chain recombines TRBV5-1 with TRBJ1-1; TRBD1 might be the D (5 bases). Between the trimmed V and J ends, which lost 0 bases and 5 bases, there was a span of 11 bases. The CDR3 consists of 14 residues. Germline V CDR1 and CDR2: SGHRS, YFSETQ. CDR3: CASSLGQGGTEAFF. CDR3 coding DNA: TGCGCCAGCAGCTTGGGTCAGGGAGGGACTGAAGCTTTCTTT.

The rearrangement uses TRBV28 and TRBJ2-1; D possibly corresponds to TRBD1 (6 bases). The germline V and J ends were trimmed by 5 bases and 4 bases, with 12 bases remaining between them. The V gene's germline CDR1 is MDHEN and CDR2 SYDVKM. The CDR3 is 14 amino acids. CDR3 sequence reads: CASSDGTYYNEQFF. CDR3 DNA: TGTGCCAGCAGTGACGGGACATATTACAATGAGCAGTTCTTC.

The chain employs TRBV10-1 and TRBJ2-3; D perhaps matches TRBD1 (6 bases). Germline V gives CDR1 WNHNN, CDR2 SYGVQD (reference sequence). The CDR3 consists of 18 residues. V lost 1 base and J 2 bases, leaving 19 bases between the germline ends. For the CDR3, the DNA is TGCGCCAGCAGTGAGTTACAGGGTAGGCGGACACACACAGATACGCAGTATTTT. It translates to CASSELQGRRTHTDTQYF.

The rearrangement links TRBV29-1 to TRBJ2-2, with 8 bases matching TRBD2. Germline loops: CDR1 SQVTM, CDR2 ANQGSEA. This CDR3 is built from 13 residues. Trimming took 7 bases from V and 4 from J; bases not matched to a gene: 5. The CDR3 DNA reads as TGCAGCGCCCGACGGGGGGGCACCGGGGAGCTGTTTTTT. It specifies CSARRGGTGELFF.

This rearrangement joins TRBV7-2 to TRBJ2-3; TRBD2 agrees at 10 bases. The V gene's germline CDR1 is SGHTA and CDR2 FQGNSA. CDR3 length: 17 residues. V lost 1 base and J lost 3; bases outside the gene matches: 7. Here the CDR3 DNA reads TGTGCCAGCAGCTTAGAGGGACTAGCGATGGTAACAGATACGCAGTATTTT. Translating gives CASSLEGLAMVTDTQYF.

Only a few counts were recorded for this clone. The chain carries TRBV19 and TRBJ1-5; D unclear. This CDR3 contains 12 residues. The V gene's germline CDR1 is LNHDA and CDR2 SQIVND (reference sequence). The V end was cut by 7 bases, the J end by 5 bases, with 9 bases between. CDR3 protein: CASTPGYQPQHF. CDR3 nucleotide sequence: TGTGCCAGTACCCCTGGCTATCAGCCCCAGCATTTT. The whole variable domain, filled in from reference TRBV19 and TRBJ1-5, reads DGGITQSPKYLFRKEGQNVTLSCEQNLNHDAMYWYRQDPGQGLRLIYYSQIVNDFQKGDIAEGYSVSREKKESFPLTVTSAQKNPTAFYLCASTPGYQPQHFGDGTRLSIL.

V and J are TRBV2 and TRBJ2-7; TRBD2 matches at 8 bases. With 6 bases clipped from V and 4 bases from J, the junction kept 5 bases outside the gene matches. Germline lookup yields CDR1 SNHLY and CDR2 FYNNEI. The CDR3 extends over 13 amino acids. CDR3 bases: TGTGCCAGCAGGCGGGAGGAACTTTACGAGCAGTACTTC. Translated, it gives CASRREELYEQYF. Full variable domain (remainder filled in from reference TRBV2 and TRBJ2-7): EPEVTQTPSHQVTQMGQEVILRCVPISNHLYFYWYRQILGQKVEFLVSFYNNEISEKSEIFDDQFSVERPDGSNFTLKIRSTKLEDSAMYFCASRREELYEQYFGPGTRLTVT.

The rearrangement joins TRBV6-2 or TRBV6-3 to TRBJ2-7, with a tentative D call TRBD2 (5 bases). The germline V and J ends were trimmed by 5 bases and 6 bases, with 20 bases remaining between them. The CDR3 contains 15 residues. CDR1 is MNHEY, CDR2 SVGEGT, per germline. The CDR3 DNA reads TGTGCCAGCAGTCCAATGTTACTAGGAACGGGCGAGCAGTACTTC. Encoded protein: CASSPMLLGTGEQYF.

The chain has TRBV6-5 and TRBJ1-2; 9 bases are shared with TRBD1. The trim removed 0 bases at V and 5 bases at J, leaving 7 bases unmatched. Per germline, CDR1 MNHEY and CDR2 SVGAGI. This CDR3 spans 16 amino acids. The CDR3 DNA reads TGTGCCAGCAGTTACTCGAGAAGGACAGGGGTATATGGCTACACCTTC. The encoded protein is CASSYSRRTGVYGYTF.

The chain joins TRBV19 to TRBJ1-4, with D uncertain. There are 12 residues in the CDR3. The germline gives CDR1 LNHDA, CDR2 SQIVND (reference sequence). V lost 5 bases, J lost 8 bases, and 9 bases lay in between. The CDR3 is CASSFPLEKLFF. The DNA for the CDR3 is TGTGCCAGTAGTTTCCCGCTAGAAAAACTGTTTTTT.

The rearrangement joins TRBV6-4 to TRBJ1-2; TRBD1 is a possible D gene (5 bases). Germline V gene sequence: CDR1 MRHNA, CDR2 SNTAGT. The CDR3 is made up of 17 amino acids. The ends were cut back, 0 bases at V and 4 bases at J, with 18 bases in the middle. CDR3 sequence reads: CASSDSGQQGNVYGYTF. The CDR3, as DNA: TGTGCCAGCAGTGACTCGGGGCAGCAAGGAAACGTCTATGGCTACACCTTC.

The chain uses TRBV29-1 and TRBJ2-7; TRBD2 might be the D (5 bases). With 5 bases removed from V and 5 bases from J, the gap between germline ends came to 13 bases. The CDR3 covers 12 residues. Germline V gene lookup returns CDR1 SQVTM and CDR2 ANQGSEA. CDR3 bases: TGCAGCGTTATTCGGGGTCTCCACGAGCAGTACTTC. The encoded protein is CSVIRGLHEQYF.